The 3 T cell receptor beta chains listed next were all sequenced from one sample in a study of control samples from healthy donors and cancer patients. The assay was immunoSEQ multiplex PCR, and TCRdb's table has in-frame clones only and misses some. The data show 150,000 to 200,000 clones, approximately 86% seen once. Sequences were obtained from blood. The receptors stem from a woman between 25 and 40 years old in good health.

V gene TRBV14 combines with J gene TRBJ1-1, with 7 bases fitting TRBD1. In germline, CDR1 is SGHDN, CDR2 FVKESK. The CDR3 loop spans 15 amino acids. Trimming at V came to 3 bases and at J to 4 bases, leaving 8 bases not matched to a gene. Here the CDR3 DNA reads TGTGCCAGCAGCCAGGAACAGGGGTTCGGCACTGAAGCTTTCTTT. Its protein is CASSQEQGFGTEAFF.

The chain carries TRBV9 and TRBJ1-2; 7 nucleotides match TRBD1. J was trimmed by 3 bases and V by 4 bases; bases with no gene match: 6. Germline V gives CDR1 SGDLS, CDR2 YYNGEE. This CDR3 region has 14 residues. For the CDR3, the DNA is TGTGCCAGCAGCAAAGCCGGGACAGACTATGGCTACACCTTC. This sequence encodes CASSKAGTDYGYTF.

This sequence joins TRBV29-1 and TRBJ1-3; D call uncertain. This CDR3 is built from 11 residues. V dropped 4 bases and J dropped 3 bases, with 4 bases sitting between them. CDR1 is SQVTM, CDR2 ANQGSEA, per germline. The CDR3 loop is CSVARGNTIYF. For the CDR3, the DNA is TGCAGCGTTGCCCGTGGAAACACCATATATTTT.